This T cell receptor beta chain came from a study of T cells in Graves' hyperthyroidism and ophthalmopathy. This clonotype was counted many times. Patients aged 18 to 65 had newly diagnosed hyperthyroidism lasting under 2 months. A patient was excluded if there was uncontrolled infection, other autoimmune disease, pregnancy or lactation. Diagnosis relied on clinical symptoms, serum thyroxine and TRAb, thyroid ultrasound and orbital computed tomography. Cells are PBMCs isolated from roughly 10 ml of fresh blood. Regions amplified from RNA transcripts were the TCR beta CDR3 regions. Carried out on the TCR CDR3, a first-round RT-PCR used the HTBI primer set. TCRdb passed the multiplex PCR reads through MiXCR, listing each CDR3 protein once. This sample yields approximately 400,000 distinct CDR3 sequences, of which over 11% are seen a single time; around 10% belongs to the top ten. Per the germline V gene, CDR1 is SGHRS and CDR2 is YFSETQ. CDR3 length equals 15 residues. Losses at the gene ends were 3 bases for V and 5 bases for J; bases not matched to a gene: 10.

This clonotype originated in an older woman with Graves' hyperthyroidism. Sequenced input: blood. The V gene is TRBV5-1, the J gene TRBJ1-1; 7 nucleotides line up with TRBD1. CDR3 bases: TGCGCCAGCAGCTGGTCGACAGGGAGGGGGACTGAAGCTTTCTTT. It translates to CASSWSTGRGTEAFF.